This TCR beta chain appears in the sequencing data of a study of blood T cell repertoires in COVID-19. Study context: The United States, Italy and Spain supplied acute and convalescent COVID-19 samples.

Profiled with immunoSEQ multiplex PCR; TCRdb holds only in-frame clones, not every one. Here the sample spans 150,000 or so clones, under 85% being singletons. Looked up from germline, CDR1 is SGHVS and CDR2 is FQNEAQ. The CDR3 loop spans 13 amino acids. Deletions cut 1 base from V and 15 bases from J, with 16 bases between. The table lists this clone with a few counts. This sequence originates from a man in his fifties or sixties who had recovered from COVID-19. The chain is built from TRBV7-8 and TRBJ2-1, with a possible D match to TRBD2 (6 bases). Sequencing was performed on PBMCs or T cells enriched from blood (not recorded which). CDR3 sequence reads: CASSLEVTGEAFF. The CDR3 DNA is TGTGCCAGCAGCTTAGAAGTAACGGGGGAAGCGTTCTTC. Full variable domain (outside the CDR3, taken from reference TRBV7-8 and TRBJ2-1): GAGVSQSPRYKVAKRGQDVALRCDPISGHVSLFWYQQALGQGPEFLTYFQNEAQLDKSGLPSDRFFAERPEGSVSTLKIQRTQQEDSAVYLCASSLEVTGEAFFGPGTRLTVL.